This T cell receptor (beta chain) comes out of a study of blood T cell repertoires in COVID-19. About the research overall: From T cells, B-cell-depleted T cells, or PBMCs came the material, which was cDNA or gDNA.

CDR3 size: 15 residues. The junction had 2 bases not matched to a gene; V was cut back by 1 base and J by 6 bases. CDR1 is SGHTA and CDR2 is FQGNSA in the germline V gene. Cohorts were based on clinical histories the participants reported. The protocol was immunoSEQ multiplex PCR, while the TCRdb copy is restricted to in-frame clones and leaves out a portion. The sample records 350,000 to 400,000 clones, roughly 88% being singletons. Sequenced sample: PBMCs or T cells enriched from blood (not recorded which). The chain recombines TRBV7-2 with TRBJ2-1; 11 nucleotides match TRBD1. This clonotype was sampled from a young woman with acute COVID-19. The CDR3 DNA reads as TGTGCCAGCAGCTTAGAAGGGACAGGGGGCAATGAGCAGTTCTTC. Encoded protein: CASSLEGTGGNEQFF.